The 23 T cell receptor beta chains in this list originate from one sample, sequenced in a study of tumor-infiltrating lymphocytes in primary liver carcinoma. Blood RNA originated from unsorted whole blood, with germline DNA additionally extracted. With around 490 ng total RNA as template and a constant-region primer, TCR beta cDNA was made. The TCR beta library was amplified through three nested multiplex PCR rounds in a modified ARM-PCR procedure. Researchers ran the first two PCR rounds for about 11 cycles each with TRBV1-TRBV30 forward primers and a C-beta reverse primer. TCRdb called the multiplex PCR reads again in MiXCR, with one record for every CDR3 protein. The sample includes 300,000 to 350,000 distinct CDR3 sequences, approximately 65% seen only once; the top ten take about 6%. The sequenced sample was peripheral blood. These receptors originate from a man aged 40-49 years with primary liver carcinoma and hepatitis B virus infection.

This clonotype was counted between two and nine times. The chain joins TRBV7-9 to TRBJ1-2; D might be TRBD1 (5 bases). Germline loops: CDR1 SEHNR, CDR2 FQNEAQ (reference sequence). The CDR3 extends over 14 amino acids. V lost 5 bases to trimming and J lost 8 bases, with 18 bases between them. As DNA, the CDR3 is TGTGCCAGCAGCACATCTGGGGGAGAGTTGGGCTACACCTTC. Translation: CASSTSGGELGYTF.

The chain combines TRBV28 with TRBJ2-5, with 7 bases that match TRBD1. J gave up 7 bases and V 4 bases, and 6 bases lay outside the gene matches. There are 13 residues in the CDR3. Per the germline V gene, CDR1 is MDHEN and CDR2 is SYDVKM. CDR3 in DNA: TGTGCCAGCAGTTCCGACAGGGTGTTGACCCAGTACTTC. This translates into CASSSDRVLTQYF.

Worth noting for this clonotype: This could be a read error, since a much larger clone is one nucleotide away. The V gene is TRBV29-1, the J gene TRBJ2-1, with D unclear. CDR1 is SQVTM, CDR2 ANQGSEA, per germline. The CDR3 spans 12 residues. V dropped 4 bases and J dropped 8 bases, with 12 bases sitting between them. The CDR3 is CSVGEVIDEQFF. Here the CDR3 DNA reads TGCAGCGTTGGAGAGGTCATCGATGAGCAGTTCTTC.

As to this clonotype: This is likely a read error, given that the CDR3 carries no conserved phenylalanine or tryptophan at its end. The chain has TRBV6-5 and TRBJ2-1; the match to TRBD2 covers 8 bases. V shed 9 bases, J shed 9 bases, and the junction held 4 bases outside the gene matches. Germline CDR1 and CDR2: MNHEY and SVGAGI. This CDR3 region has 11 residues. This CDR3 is CASGSGGEQFI. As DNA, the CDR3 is TGTGCCAGTGGGAGCGGGGGTGAGCAGTTCATA.

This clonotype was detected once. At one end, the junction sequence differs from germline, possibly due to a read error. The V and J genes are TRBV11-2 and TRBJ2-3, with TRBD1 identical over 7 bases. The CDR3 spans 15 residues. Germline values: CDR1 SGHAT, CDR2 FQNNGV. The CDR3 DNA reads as TGTGCCAGCAGCTTAGAGCGCCAAGGGACAGATAAGCAGTATTTT. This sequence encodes CASSLERQGTDKQYF. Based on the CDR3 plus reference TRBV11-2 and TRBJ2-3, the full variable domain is EAGVAQSPRYKIIEKRQSVAFWCNPISGHATLYWYQQILGQGPKLLIQFQNNGVVDDSQLPKDRFSAERLKGVDSTLKIQPAKLEDSAVYLCASSLERQGTDKQYFGPGTRLTVL.

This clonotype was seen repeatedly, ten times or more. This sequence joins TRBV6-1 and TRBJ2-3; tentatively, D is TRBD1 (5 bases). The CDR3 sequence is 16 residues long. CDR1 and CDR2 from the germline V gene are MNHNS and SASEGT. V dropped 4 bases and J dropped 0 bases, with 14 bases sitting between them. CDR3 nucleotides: TGTGCCAGCAGTGGACAGATTACGAAGAGCACAGATACGCAGTATTTT. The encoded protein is CASSGQITKSTDTQYF.

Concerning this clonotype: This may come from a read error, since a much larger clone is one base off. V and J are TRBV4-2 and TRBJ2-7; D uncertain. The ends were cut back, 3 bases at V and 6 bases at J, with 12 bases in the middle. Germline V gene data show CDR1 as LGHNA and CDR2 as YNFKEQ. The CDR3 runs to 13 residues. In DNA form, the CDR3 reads TGTGCCAGCAGCCAGGAGACCCATTGCGAGCAGTACTTC. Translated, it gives CASSQETHCEQYF.

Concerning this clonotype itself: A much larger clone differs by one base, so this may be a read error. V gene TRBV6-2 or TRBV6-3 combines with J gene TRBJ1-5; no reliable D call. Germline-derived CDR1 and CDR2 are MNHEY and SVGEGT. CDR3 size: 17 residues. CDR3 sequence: CASSYSIRYGLNQPLHF. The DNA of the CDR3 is TGTGCCAGCAGTTACTCGATCCGGTACGGACTCAATCAGCCCCTGCATTTT.

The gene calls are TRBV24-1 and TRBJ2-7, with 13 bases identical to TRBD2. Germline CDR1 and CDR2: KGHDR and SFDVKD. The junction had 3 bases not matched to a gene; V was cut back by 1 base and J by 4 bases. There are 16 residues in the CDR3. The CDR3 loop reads CATSDFLTSGRYEQYF. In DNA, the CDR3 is TGTGCCACCAGTGATTTTCTGACTAGCGGGAGGTACGAGCAGTACTTC.

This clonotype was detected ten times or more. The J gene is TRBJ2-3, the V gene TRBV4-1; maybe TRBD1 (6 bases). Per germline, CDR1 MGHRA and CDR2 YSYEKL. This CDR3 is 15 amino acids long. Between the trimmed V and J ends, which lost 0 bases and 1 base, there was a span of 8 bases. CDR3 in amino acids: CASSQDPGGTDTQYF. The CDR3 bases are TGCGCCAGCAGCCAAGACCCAGGGGGCACAGATACGCAGTATTTT.

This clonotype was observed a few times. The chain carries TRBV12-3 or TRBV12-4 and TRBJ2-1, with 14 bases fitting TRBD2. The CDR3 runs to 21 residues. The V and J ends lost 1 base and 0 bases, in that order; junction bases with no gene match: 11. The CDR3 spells CASSLGTGLAGGVNSYNEQFF. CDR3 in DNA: TGTGCCAGCAGTTTAGGGACCGGACTAGCGGGAGGAGTTAACTCCTACAATGAGCAGTTCTTC.

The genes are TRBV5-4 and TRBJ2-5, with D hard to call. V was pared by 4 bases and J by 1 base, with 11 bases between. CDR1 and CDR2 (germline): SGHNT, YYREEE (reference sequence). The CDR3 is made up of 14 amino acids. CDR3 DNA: TGTGCCAGCAGCCCCGTTGGGCTCCAAGAGACCCAGTACTTC. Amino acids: CASSPVGLQETQYF.

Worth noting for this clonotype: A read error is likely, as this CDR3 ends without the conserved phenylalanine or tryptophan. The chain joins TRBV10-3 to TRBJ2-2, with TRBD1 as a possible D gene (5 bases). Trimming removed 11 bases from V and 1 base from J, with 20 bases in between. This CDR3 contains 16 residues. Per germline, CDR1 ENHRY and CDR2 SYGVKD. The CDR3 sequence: CAGARDFPMNTGELFL. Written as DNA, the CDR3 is TGTGCCGGAGCCAGGGATTTCCCTATGAACACCGGGGAGCTGTTTCTT.

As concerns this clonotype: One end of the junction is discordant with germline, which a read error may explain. The CDR3 sequence: CSVEIPDSNYDYTF. The CDR3 region has the DNA TGCAGCGTTGAAATCCCCGACAGTAACTATGACTACACCTTC. The genes are TRBV29-1 and TRBJ1-2, with TRBD1 as a possible D gene (5 bases). The CDR3 has 14 amino acids. From germline, CDR1 is SQVTM and CDR2 ANQGSEA.

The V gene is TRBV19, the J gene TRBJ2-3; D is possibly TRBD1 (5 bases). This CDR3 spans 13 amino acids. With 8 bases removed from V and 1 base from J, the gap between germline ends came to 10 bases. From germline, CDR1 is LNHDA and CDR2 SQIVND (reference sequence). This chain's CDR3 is CASGVRGTDTQYF. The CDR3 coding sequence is TGTGCCAGTGGGGTCAGGGGCACAGATACGCAGTATTTT.

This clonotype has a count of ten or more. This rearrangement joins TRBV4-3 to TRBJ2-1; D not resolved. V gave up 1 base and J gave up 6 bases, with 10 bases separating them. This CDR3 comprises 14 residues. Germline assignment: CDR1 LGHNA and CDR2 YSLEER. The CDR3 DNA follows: TGCGCCAGCAGCCAAGGTGTTGTCTCCAATGAGCAGTTCTTC. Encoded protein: CASSQGVVSNEQFF.

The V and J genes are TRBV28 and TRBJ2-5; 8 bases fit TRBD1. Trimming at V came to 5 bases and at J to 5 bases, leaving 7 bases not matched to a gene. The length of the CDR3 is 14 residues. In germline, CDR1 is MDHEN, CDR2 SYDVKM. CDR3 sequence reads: CASSLTGVAETQYF. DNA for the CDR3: TGTGCCAGCAGTCTGACAGGGGTCGCGGAGACCCAGTACTTC. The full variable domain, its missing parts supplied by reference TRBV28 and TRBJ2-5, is DVKVTQSSRYLVKRTGEKVFLECVQDMDHENMFWYRQDPGLGLRLIYFSYDVKMKEKGDIPEGYSVSREKKERFSLILESASTNQTSMYLCASSLTGVAETQYFGPGTRLLVL.

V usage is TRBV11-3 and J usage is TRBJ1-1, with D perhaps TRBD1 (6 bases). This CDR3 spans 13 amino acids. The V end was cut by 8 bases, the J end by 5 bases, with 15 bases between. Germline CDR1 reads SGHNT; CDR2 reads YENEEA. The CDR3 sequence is CASGWAGDTEAFF. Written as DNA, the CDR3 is TGTGCCAGCGGCTGGGCAGGGGATACTGAAGCTTTCTTT.

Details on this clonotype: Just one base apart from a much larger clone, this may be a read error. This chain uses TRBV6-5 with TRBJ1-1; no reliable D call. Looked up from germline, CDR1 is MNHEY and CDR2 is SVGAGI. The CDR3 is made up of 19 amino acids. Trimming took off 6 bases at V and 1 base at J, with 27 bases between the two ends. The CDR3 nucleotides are TGTGCCAGCAGGGATACTCGGATAGGGCTTCGGATACGGAACACTGAAGCTTTCTTT. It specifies CASRDTRIGLRIRNTEAFF.

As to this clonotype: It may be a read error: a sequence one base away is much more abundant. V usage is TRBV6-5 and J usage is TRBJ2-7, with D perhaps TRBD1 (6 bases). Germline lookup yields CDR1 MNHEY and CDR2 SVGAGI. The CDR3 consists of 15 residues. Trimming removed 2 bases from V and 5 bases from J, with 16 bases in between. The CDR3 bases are TGTGCCAGCAGTTACGCTGGGGGCGCCGAGGACGAGCAGTACTTC. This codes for CASSYAGGAEDEQYF.

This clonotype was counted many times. The CDR3 loop is CSGVLAGGPGPYEQYF. The CDR3 DNA reads as TGCAGCGGGGTACTAGCGGGAGGGCCAGGGCCCTACGAGCAGTACTTC. J is TRBJ2-7 and V is TRBV29-1; 13 positions match TRBD2. This CDR3 is built from 16 residues. Germline V gene data show CDR1 as SQVTM and CDR2 as ANQGSEA. J gave up 2 bases and V 7 bases, and 11 bases lay outside the gene matches.

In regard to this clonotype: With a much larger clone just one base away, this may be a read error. CDR3 region: CARSHLGANQPQHF. The CDR3 nucleotides read TGCGCCAGAAGCCACCTCGGTGCCAATCAGCCCCAGCATTTT. The gene calls are TRBV4-1 and TRBJ1-5; D gene uncertain. This CDR3 spans 14 amino acids. The germline V gene encodes CDR1 MGHRA and CDR2 YSYEKL.

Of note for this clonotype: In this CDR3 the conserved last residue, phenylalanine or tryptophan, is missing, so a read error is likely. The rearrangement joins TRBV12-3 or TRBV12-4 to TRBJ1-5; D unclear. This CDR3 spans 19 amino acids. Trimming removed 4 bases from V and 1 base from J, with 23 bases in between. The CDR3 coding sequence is TGTGCCAGCAGTTCTAGTCCCACCGGGTGGATGGGAAGCAATCAGCCCCAGCATCTT. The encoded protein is CASSSSPTGWMGSNQPQHL.